This TCR beta chain appears in the sequencing data of a study of T-cell reconstitution after alpha-beta-depleted transplantation in children. Study-wide results and limits: Newly generated T cells supplied most T-cell counts and diversity one year post-transplant. Expanded graft clones, several hundred of them, were reportedly the source of alpha-beta T cells about two months after transplant. Several patients had high TCRbeta diversity at day 60; it came from surviving recipient T cells and thymic progenitors.

As it was prepared, the TCRbeta library received unique molecular identifiers. TCRdb re-derived calls from the PCR reads in MiXCR, one entry per CDR3 protein. The sample contains just under 250,000 distinct CDR3 sequences, under 30% of which appear only once. As concerns this clonotype: The antigen remains undetermined.

Sequenced here: PBMCs, sampled before TCRalphabeta/CD19-depleted stem cell transplant. This TCR was recovered from a girl aged 2 to 9 with Fanconi anemia, due to receive a stem cell transplant.

CDR3 coding DNA: TGCAGCGTACGTGCAGGGGCCGACCTGCACAATGAGCAGTTCTTC. This translates into CSVRAGADLHNEQFF. The gene calls are TRBV29-1 and TRBJ2-1; D possibly corresponds to TRBD1 (6 bases). Germline-derived CDR1 and CDR2 are SQVTM and ANQGSEA. The CDR3 spans 15 residues. The V end was cut by 6 bases, the J end by 5 bases, with 20 bases between.